The 25 T cell receptor beta chains below all came from one sample that was sequenced in a study of blood T cell repertoires in COVID-19. Produced via immunoSEQ multiplex PCR; TCRdb's table is partial and in-frame only. The sample has about 140,000 clones, around 90% seen once. Sequencing was done on a sample of peripheral blood. The receptor source for this set is a woman aged 80 or over with acute or convalescent COVID-19.

This rearrangement joins TRBV4-1 to TRBJ1-4; TRBD1 aligns across 8 bases. The CDR3 contains 15 residues. V lost 1 base to trimming and J lost 8 bases; unmatched junction nucleotides: 6. Germline CDR1 reads MGHRA; CDR2 reads YSYEKL. CDR3 coding DNA: TGCGCCAGCAGCCAAGTGGACAGGGCTGGAGAAAAACTGTTTTTT. This gives the protein CASSQVDRAGEKLFF.

This chain joins TRBV7-9 and TRBJ1-2; 9 bases match TRBD1. The germline CDR1 and CDR2 sequences are SEHNR and FQNEAQ (reference sequence). J was trimmed by 4 bases and V by 3 bases; bases with no gene match: 3. This CDR3 is built from 14 residues. The CDR3 DNA reads TGTGCCAGCAGCTTTACAGGGGGCAGCTATGGCTACACCTTC. It encodes CASSFTGGSYGYTF.

The rearrangement links TRBV11-2 to TRBJ1-1; D gene ambiguous. V was pared by 6 bases and J by 4 bases, with 12 bases between. This CDR3 comprises 13 residues. In germline, CDR1 is SGHAT, CDR2 FQNNGV. The CDR3 protein is CASSWAGGTEAFF. The CDR3 DNA reads TGTGCCAGCAGTTGGGCGGGAGGCACTGAAGCTTTCTTT.

This rearrangement joins TRBV6-4 to TRBJ1-5; TRBD1 aligns across 7 bases. CDR1 and CDR2 from the germline V gene are MRHNA and SNTAGT. The ends lost 2 bases at V and 0 bases at J; junction bases unmatched: 16. The CDR3 is 20 residues long. In DNA form, the CDR3 reads TGTGCCAGCAGTGACACCGGGACAGAAGTTTGGGCTTATAGCAATCAGCCCCAGCATTTT. Its translation is CASSDTGTEVWAYSNQPQHF.

This clone was seen a few times. The chain employs TRBV10-2 and TRBJ2-5; 14 bases agree with TRBD2. The CDR3 has 14 residues. Germline assignment: CDR1 WSHSY and CDR2 SAAADI. After removal of 6 bases from V and 3 bases from J, the junction contained 0 bases not matched to a gene. CDR3 amino acids: CASRGLAGEETQYF. DNA of the CDR3: TGCGCCAGCAGGGGACTAGCGGGGGAAGAGACCCAGTACTTC.

Concerning this clone itself: Germline and junction disagree at one end, which may indicate a read error. The chain combines TRBV7-7 with TRBJ2-5, with D possibly TRBD2 on 6 matching bases. This CDR3 comprises 16 residues. The germline gives CDR1 SSHAT, CDR2 FNYEAQ (reference sequence). The CDR3 loop reads CASSLGLGGFQETQYF. Here the CDR3 DNA reads TGTGCTAGCAGCTTAGGACTGGGAGGATTCCAAGAGACCCAGTACTTC. The entire variable domain, with the rest obtained from reference TRBV7-7 and TRBJ2-5, is as follows: GAGVSQSPRYKVTKRGQDVTLRCDPISSHATLYWYQQALGQGPEFLTYFNYEAQPDKSGLPSDRFSAERPEGSISTLTIQRTEQRDSAMYRCASSLGLGGFQETQYFGPGTRLLVL.

The V gene is TRBV20-1, the J gene TRBJ2-1, with 7 nucleotides matching TRBD1. CDR1 and CDR2 (germline): DFQATT, SNEGSKA (reference sequence). The CDR3 runs to 11 residues. CDR3 protein: CSGQVNDEQFF. The CDR3, as DNA: TGCAGCGGACAGGTTAATGATGAGCAGTTCTTC.

This chain uses TRBV19 with TRBJ2-2; 7 bases are a match to TRBD1. The CDR3 contains 15 residues. Germline V gene sequence: CDR1 LNHDA, CDR2 SQIVND (reference sequence). V shed 6 bases, J shed 1 base, and the junction held 5 bases outside the gene matches. The CDR3 region has the DNA TGTGCCAGTAGCGACCGACAGGGGAACACCGGGGAGCTGTTTTTT. Translated: CASSDRQGNTGELFF.

The chain uses TRBV11-2 and TRBJ2-7; TRBD1 aligns across 7 bases. The V gene end was trimmed by 3 bases and the J gene end by 3 bases; junction bases not matched to a gene: 8. CDR3 size: 15 residues. Germline V gives CDR1 SGHAT, CDR2 FQNNGV. CDR3 in amino acids: CASSFGRGSNYEQYF. The CDR3 coding sequence is TGTGCCAGCAGCTTTGGCAGGGGGAGCAACTACGAGCAGTACTTC.

This chain joins TRBV7-2 and TRBJ1-2; unclear D gene. Germline loops: CDR1 SGHTA, CDR2 FQGNSA. CDR3 length: 12 amino acids. V lost 2 bases, J lost 6 bases, and 7 bases lay in between. CDR3 residues: CASSLYRDGYTF. The CDR3 coding sequence is TGTGCCAGCAGCTTATACAGAGATGGCTACACCTTC.

The chain carries TRBV5-4 and TRBJ1-4; no clear D. CDR1 and CDR2 (germline): SGHNT, YYREEE (reference sequence). The CDR3 contains 14 residues. Between the trimmed V and J ends, which lost 0 bases and 8 bases, there was a span of 11 bases. The CDR3: CASSLAGEVEKLFF. The CDR3 coding sequence is TGTGCCAGCAGCTTGGCCGGGGAAGTGGAAAAACTGTTTTTT.

This clone has only one observation. The CDR3 nucleotides are TGCAGCACCTCCGTGGGGACAGGCGACACCTACGAGCAGTACTTC. This translates into CSTSVGTGDTYEQYF. The chain uses TRBV29-1 and TRBJ2-7, with 8 bases that match TRBD1. The junction had 14 bases not matched to a gene; V was cut back by 8 bases and J by 2 bases. This CDR3 contains 15 residues. Germline V CDR1 and CDR2: SQVTM, ANQGSEA.

The chain has TRBV2 and TRBJ1-6, with 8 positions matching TRBD1. Germline V CDR1 and CDR2: SNHLY, FYNNEI. Losses at the gene ends were 7 bases for V and 10 bases for J; bases not matched to a gene: 12. The CDR3 runs to 15 residues. The CDR3 DNA is TGTGCCAGCATTCGAATTCAGGGGGCAAGCTCACCCCTCCACTTT. Its translation: CASIRIQGASSPLHF.

The chain has TRBV5-6 and TRBJ1-6, with D possibly matching TRBD1 (6 bases). V lost 0 bases to trimming and J lost 7 bases, with 8 bases between them. Germline V lookup: CDR1 SGHDT, CDR2 YYEEEE. The length of the CDR3 is 14 residues. CDR3 in amino acids: CASSLGGGNSPLHF. DNA of the CDR3: TGTGCCAGCAGCTTGGGAGGGGGAAATTCACCCCTCCACTTT.

This chain connects TRBV29-1 to TRBJ1-2; TRBD1 aligns across 10 bases. V lost 6 bases to trimming and J lost 0 bases; unmatched junction nucleotides: 7. Germline values: CDR1 SQVTM, CDR2 ANQGSEA. The CDR3 covers 15 residues. The CDR3 spells CSVRDRGDSNYGYTF. The CDR3 DNA reads TGCAGCGTCAGGGACAGGGGAGATTCTAACTATGGCTACACCTTC.

This clone was detected once. CDR3 nucleotides: TGCGCCAGCAGCTTGGGGGGACAGCCTAGCACAGATACGCAGTATTTT. Its translation is CASSLGGQPSTDTQYF. The chain is built from TRBV5-1 and TRBJ2-3; 7 bases agree with TRBD1. This CDR3 comprises 16 residues. V dropped 0 bases and J dropped 0; count of bases not matched to a gene: 4. The germline V gene has CDR1 SGHRS and CDR2 YFSETQ.

V usage is TRBV3-1 (or the pseudogene TRBV3-2) and J usage is TRBJ1-2; 7 positions agree with TRBD1. The CDR3 covers 13 residues. V shed 3 bases and J 5 bases; nucleotides not matched to a gene: 3. Germline V gene data show CDR1 as LGHDT and CDR2 as YNNKEL (reference sequence). The CDR3 loop reads CASSHLGQYGYTF. The CDR3 nucleotides read TGTGCCAGCAGCCACCTGGGACAGTATGGCTACACCTTC.

The chain recombines TRBV28 with TRBJ1-1, with 8 bases fitting TRBD1. The trim removed 7 bases at V and 2 bases at J, leaving 9 bases unmatched. Germline V gene data show CDR1 as MDHEN and CDR2 as SYDVKM. CDR3 length: 15 amino acids. The CDR3 DNA reads as TGTGCCAGCACCACCCCCGGGACAGGAAACACTGAAGCTTTCTTT. Protein sequence: CASTTPGTGNTEAFF.

This clone was seen a single time. V usage is TRBV19 and J usage is TRBJ2-3, with 8 bases fitting TRBD2. Germline V gene data show CDR1 as LNHDA and CDR2 as SQIVND (reference sequence). The CDR3 has 17 residues. V trimming: 2 bases; J trimming: 0 bases; junction bases outside the gene matches: 7. The CDR3 here is CASSIRLGGGSTDTQYF. CDR3 bases: TGTGCCAGTAGTATAAGATTGGGCGGGGGGAGCACAGATACGCAGTATTTT. The full variable domain, with the rest looked up from reference TRBV19 and TRBJ2-3, is DGGITQSPKYLFRKEGQNVTLSCEQNLNHDAMYWYRQDPGQGLRLIYYSQIVNDFQKGDIAEGYSVSREKKESFPLTVTSAQKNPTAFYLCASSIRLGGGSTDTQYFGPGTRLTVL.

This clone was observed a single time. The gene calls are TRBV2 and TRBJ1-5; D not certain. The CDR3 has 14 residues. CDR1 and CDR2 (germline): SNHLY, FYNNEI. The V gene lost 5 bases and the J gene lost 0 bases, with 8 bases spanning the gap. The CDR3 region has the DNA TGTGCCAGCAGTATGACAAATAGCAATCAGCCCCAGCATTTT. It encodes CASSMTNSNQPQHF.

J is TRBJ1-3 and V is TRBV30; D gene uncertain. The CDR3 sequence is 13 residues long. Per germline, CDR1 GTSNPN and CDR2 SVGIG (reference sequence). Trimming took 4 bases from V and 0 from J, leaving 7 bases between them. The CDR3 DNA is TGTGCCTGGAACCACTTCTCTGGAAACACCATATATTTT. The encoded protein is CAWNHFSGNTIYF.

The chain carries TRBV5-1 and TRBJ2-7, with 9 bases lining up with TRBD1. CDR1 is SGHRS, CDR2 YFSETQ, per germline. The CDR3 loop spans 14 amino acids. V shed 3 bases and J 3 bases; nucleotides not matched to a gene: 4. The CDR3, as DNA: TGCGCCAGCAGCTACGACAGGGGGGGCTACGAGCAGTACTTC. It specifies CASSYDRGGYEQYF.

The chain has TRBV3-1 (or the pseudogene TRBV3-2) and TRBJ2-3; D is ambiguous. The CDR3 length is 16 residues. V was trimmed by 3 bases and J by 0 bases, leaving 13 bases between them. The germline CDR1 and CDR2 sequences are LGHDT and YNNKEL (reference sequence). The chain's CDR3 is CASSQRITVSTDTQYF. The CDR3 nucleotides are TGTGCCAGCAGCCAGAGAATAACCGTCAGCACAGATACGCAGTATTTT.

The rearrangement joins TRBV6-5 to TRBJ1-1; D is possibly TRBD1 (5 bases). Germline loops: CDR1 MNHEY, CDR2 SVGAGI. The V end was cut by 6 bases, the J end by 6 bases, with 20 bases between. This CDR3 is built from 15 residues. The CDR3 sequence: CASSLDSSLGPEAFF. The CDR3 DNA is TGTGCCAGCAGCCTAGACAGCTCCCTAGGACCTGAAGCTTTCTTT.

The chain combines TRBV7-3 with TRBJ2-7, with D maybe TRBD2 (5 bases). The CDR3 runs 15 residues. From germline, CDR1 is SGHTA and CDR2 FQGTGA. V lost 5 bases to trimming and J lost 3 bases, with 17 bases between them. The CDR3 protein is CASSPSAAERYEQYF. In DNA form, the CDR3 reads TGTGCCAGCAGCCCCTCCGCAGCGGAGCGCTACGAGCAGTACTTC.